The clone carrying this T cell receptor (beta chain) appeared a single time. No antigen is known for it. These data are taken from a study of OX40 agonist ivuxolimab in advanced cancers. Study-wide results and caveats: Among the lowest peripheral clonal expansion occurred in 0.1-3.0 mg/kg partial responders. Normalized T-cell clonal expansion was also low in some nonresponders.

The assay was immunoSEQ multiplex PCR, and TCRdb's table has in-frame clones only and misses some. This sample has roughly 76,000 clones, with over 75% found just once. CDR3 length: 13 amino acids. Germline V gene lookup returns CDR1 GTSNPN and CDR2 SVGIG (reference sequence). The gene calls are TRBV30 and TRBJ2-5, with D hard to call. The DNA end is more similar to TRBJ2-7, so the J call may be wrong. The sample here was CD4+ or CD8+ T cells sorted from blood, taken in a trial of the OX40 agonist ivuxolimab. The receptor comes from an adult with an advanced solid tumor such as melanoma, head and neck, liver or kidney cancer. CDR3 DNA: TGTGCCTGGAGTCGTGACGGAGCCTACGAGCAGTACTTC. Translation gives CAWSRDGAYEQYF.